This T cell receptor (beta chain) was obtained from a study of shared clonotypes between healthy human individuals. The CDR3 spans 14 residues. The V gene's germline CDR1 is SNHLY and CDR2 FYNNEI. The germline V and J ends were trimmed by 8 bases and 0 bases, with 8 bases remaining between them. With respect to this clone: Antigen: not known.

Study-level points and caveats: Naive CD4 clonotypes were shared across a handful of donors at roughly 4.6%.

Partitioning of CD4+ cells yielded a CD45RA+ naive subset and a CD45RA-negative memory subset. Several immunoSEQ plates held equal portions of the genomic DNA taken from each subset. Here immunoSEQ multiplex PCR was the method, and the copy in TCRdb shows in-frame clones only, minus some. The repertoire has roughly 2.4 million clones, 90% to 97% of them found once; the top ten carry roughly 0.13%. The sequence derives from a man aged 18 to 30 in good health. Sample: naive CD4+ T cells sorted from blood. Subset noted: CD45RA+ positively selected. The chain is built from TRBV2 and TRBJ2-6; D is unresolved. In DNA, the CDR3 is TGTGCCAGCTGTATTTCCTCTGGGGCCAACGTCCTGACTTTC. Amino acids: CASCISSGANVLTF.